The clone carrying this TCR beta chain showed up just a few times. Its antigen is not identified. This record belongs to a study of human T cells and chemical hapten exposure. Notes on the study in general: With regard to DPC sensitization, TCRs above 1 in 1000 frequency did not change.

TCRdb reprocessed the RACE reads via MiXCR and lists one record per CDR3 protein. The table has around 150,000 distinct CDR3 sequences, roughly 26% seen once. Specified time point: patch test 3, about 24 weeks after DPC sensitization. Treatment denoted: therapeutic diphenylcyclopropenone sensitization with weekly scalp DPC. The sequence was collected from a woman aged 18-35 years with alopecia areata. Some clones in this sample may be carry-over from other donors' samples. The sample consisted of whole blood, taken in connection with sensitization to the hapten diphenylcyclopropenone (DPC).

The CDR3 nucleotides are TGTGCCAGCAGGCCCAGGACAGGAAATGAGCAGTTCTTC. Amino acid sequence: CASRPRTGNEQFF. The V call is TRBV5-6, the J call TRBJ2-1, with TRBD1 matching over 7 bases. The length of the CDR3 is 13 residues. Germline trimming cut 5 bases from V and 7 bases from J; bases unmatched to any gene: 6. Germline V lookup: CDR1 SGHDT, CDR2 YYEEEE.